This TCR beta chain was retrieved from a study of T cells in Graves' hyperthyroidism and ophthalmopathy. The TCR beta CDR3 regions underwent amplification using RNA transcripts as the source. When the TCR CDR3 underwent first-round RT-PCR, the HTBI primer set was used. TCRdb re-analysed the multiplex PCR reads in MiXCR, keeping a single row per CDR3 protein. The sample includes hundreds of thousands of distinct CDR3 sequences, around 20% of them seen just once. For ophthalmopathy patients, the Clinical Activity Score was at least 3 and the NOSPECS grade at least 4; duration was under 3 months. With respect to this clonotype: Its antigen is undetermined.

Study results and limitations: Ophthalmopathy and stable hyperthyroidism were separated by a 13 V-J model. Researchers found most expanded thyroid clonotypes above 0.001 in blood as well.

The receptor was isolated from a man aged 25 to 45 with Graves' ophthalmopathy. The material sequenced was blood.

The CDR3 region is CASSLSLATSGYEQYF. CDR3 DNA sequence: TGTGCCAGCAGTTTATCCCTGGCGACTAGCGGCTACGAGCAGTACTTC. V gene TRBV27 combines with J gene TRBJ2-7; TRBD2 matches 9 bases. J lost 3 bases, V lost 0 bases, and 6 bases had no gene match. The V gene's germline CDR1 is MNHEY and CDR2 SMNVEV (reference sequence). The length of the CDR3 is 16 residues.